The 5 T cell receptor beta chains presented below share a single source sample, sequenced in a study of early T cells in non-severe SARS-CoV-2 infection. MiXCR, applied by TCRdb to the 5' RACE reads, yields one record per CDR3 protein. The sample lists tens of thousands of distinct CDR3 sequences, 12% to 15% occurring once. The sequencing sample was made of whole blood. All receptors come from an adult who was a healthcare worker with PCR-confirmed SARS-CoV-2 infection or an uninfected control (not recorded which).

This clonotype was seen at least ten times. The V call is TRBV7-8, the J call TRBJ1-6; no clear D gene. The germline V and J ends were trimmed by 0 bases and 7 bases, with 16 bases remaining between them. The V gene's germline CDR1 is SGHVS and CDR2 FQNEAQ. The CDR3 is made up of 17 amino acids. CDR3 nucleotide sequence: TGTGCCAGCAGCTTAGCGAGGGCGGGAGGGATCAATTCACCCCTCCACTTT. Translating gives CASSLARAGGINSPLHF.

This clonotype occurred a few times. This sequence joins TRBV7-9 and TRBJ2-3; D gene uncertain. V lost 0 bases and J 6 bases, leaving 10 bases between the germline ends. The germline V gene encodes CDR1 SEHNR and CDR2 FQNEAQ (reference sequence). There are 14 residues in the CDR3. CDR3 nucleotides: TGTGCCAGCAGCTTAGCCTGGGCTGGGGATACGCAGTATTTT. Protein product: CASSLAWAGDTQYF.

The sample holds many counts of this clonotype. The chain has TRBV6-2 or TRBV6-3 and TRBJ2-2; 7 positions match TRBD2. CDR3 length equals 16 residues. V lost 5 bases and J lost 6; bases outside the gene matches: 12. The germline gives CDR1 MNHEY, CDR2 SVGEGT. CDR3 DNA sequence: TGTGCCAGCAGTCGCCCTGGGAGGGGCCTCTCCGGGGAGCTGTTTTTT. Protein sequence: CASSRPGRGLSGELFF.

This clonotype was detected a few times. In nucleotides, the CDR3 is TGTGCCACCAAGAGCCGAGGACAGGCACAAGAGACCCAGTACTTC. Encoded protein: CATKSRGQAQETQYF. The chain employs TRBV6-2 or TRBV6-3 and TRBJ2-5; 7 bases are a match to TRBD1. V was pared by 10 bases and J by 2 bases, with 13 bases of the junction left unmatched. The CDR3 length is 15 residues. Germline assignment: CDR1 MNHEY and CDR2 SVGEGT.

The V call is TRBV29-1, the J call TRBJ2-4; no definite D call. Deletions cut 4 bases from V and 6 bases from J, with 7 bases between. The CDR3 contains 11 residues. The germline V gene encodes CDR1 SQVTM and CDR2 ANQGSEA. The CDR3 sequence is CSVVGRNIQYF. Here the CDR3 DNA reads TGCAGCGTTGTTGGTAGAAACATTCAGTACTTC.